This T cell receptor beta chain was profiled in a study of T-cell memory formation after mild COVID-19 (dated by TCRdb to the early 2020s). Concerning the study at large: TCR sequence clusters from the two donors were found to be largely donor specific. The cohort comprised two young, previously healthy adult volunteers, one female and one male. In two donors, T-cell clones that expanded and contracted after mild COVID-19 were tracked by sequencing TCRalpha and TCRbeta repertoires over time. What the research found in general, with its limitations: Contracting CD4+ clones appeared mostly in the CM and EM memory subsets, whereas CD8+ clones were enriched in EMRA. The study included only two mild cases, and larger cohorts that include severe cases with pre-infection samples were judged to be necessary. Clones contracting from day 15 to 85 had balanced CD4/CD8 phenotypes, while a second wave expanding from day 15 to 37 was biased towards CD4+. Some responding clones were detected in pre-infection memory, suggesting pre-existing cross-reactive memory T cells joined the SARS-CoV-2 response. SARS-CoV-2 specificity was not confirmed for the second-wave clones peaking on day 37.

Ficoll-Paque density gradient centrifugation was the method used to isolate PBMCs. Cut back by 6 bases and 6 bases, the V and J ends lie 12 bases apart. The CDR3 spans 12 residues, from the cysteine through the phenylalanine. The CDR3 DNA has 36 bases and is translated from base 1. Comments on this clonotype: The clone's antigen remains unknown. No much larger clonotype is one base removed from it; base qualities were not supplied.

Sequenced using an Illumina NovaSeq 6000. TCRalpha and TCRbeta cDNA libraries were built by 5'RACE with constant-segment primers, adding sample barcodes and unique molecular identifiers. Trizol reagent was used to extract RNA from every sample. The libraries were amplified in two PCR steps, and the second step added a second sample barcode and Illumina TruSeq adapters. Sequencing of the libraries was done on an Illumina NovaSeq, producing 2 x 150 bp paired-end reads. Per the authors' processing: With migec v1.2.7, reads were demultiplexed and then collapsed into UMI-guided consensus sequences. With mixcr v2.1.11, UMI consensuses were aligned to TRA and TRB V and J templates and assembled into clonotypes. A clonotype was counted as expanded or contracted only if both edgeR and NoisET called the change significant, with noise models trained on biological replicates. For edgeR calls, the cutoffs were a false discovery rate-adjusted p below 0.01 and a log2 fold-change threshold of 1. As an exploratory analysis of dynamics, max-normalized trajectories of the 1000 most abundant clonotypes were examined with PCA combined with hierarchical clustering. Separately sequenced CD4+ and CD8+ repertoires were used to assign the CD4 or CD8 phenotype of responding clones. TCRdb cleaned the public reads at Q25 with fastp, built clones with MiXCR and kept in-frame beta chains. For every CDR3 protein sequence, its rows merge into one entry that carries the most common genes and DNA. TCRdb, not the original authors, processed these V and J calls. The sample table records around 110,000 distinct CDR3 sequences; under 15% of these occur just once. The top ten clones comprise roughly 40% of the sample.

Sequenced: PBMCs or a T cell subset sorted from them (not recorded which). This TCR was recovered from a man younger than 35 who had mild COVID-19 (a few samples of this study predate the infection). The sample titles of this study are shuffled in the database, so cell type and time point are left out; the donor was told from shared clones. The chain links TRBV12-3 or TRBV12-4 with TRBJ2-7; the D gene assignment is ambiguous. The DNA reads TGTGCCAGCAGCGATGTGGGGTCCGAGCAGTACTTC. Translation gives CASSDVGSEQYF.